This passage covers 14 T cell receptor beta chains from one sample sequenced in a study of OX40 agonist ivuxolimab in advanced cancers. Receptors were amplified or captured by the immunoSEQ multiplex PCR assay. TCRdb holds this immuneACCESS table with in-frame rearrangements only. Some clones are missing; in checked studies, unresolved V genes explain under half, and the rest has no known cause. Recorded for this sample are about 110,000 clones; more than 85% of them occurred a single time. The ten largest clones capture 0.66% of the sample. The sample in question was CD4+ or CD8+ T cells sorted from blood, obtained in a trial of the OX40 agonist ivuxolimab. These receptors originate from an adult with an advanced solid tumor such as melanoma, head and neck, liver or kidney cancer.

V usage is TRBV7-6 and J usage is TRBJ1-1; 8 positions agree with TRBD1. The V and J ends lost 1 base and 4 bases, in that order; junction bases with no gene match: 2. The CDR3 loop spans 14 amino acids. Germline CDR1 reads SGHVS; CDR2 reads FNYEAQ. CDR3 bases: TGTGCCAGCAGCTTAGGGACAGGGACCACTGAAGCTTTCTTT. It translates to CASSLGTGTTEAFF.

The chain is built from TRBV19 and TRBJ1-2; D unclear. The CDR3 extends over 15 amino acids. The V gene's germline CDR1 is LNHDA and CDR2 SQIVND (reference sequence). V gave up 3 bases and J gave up 4 bases, with 15 bases separating them. The CDR3 region is CASSIPPQFGYGYTF. In DNA form, the CDR3 reads TGTGCCAGTAGTATCCCACCACAGTTTGGCTATGGCTACACCTTC.

J is TRBJ2-5 and V is TRBV13, with D possibly called TRBD1 or TRBD2 (6 bases each). CDR1 and CDR2 from the germline V gene are PRHDT and FYEKMQ (reference sequence). V lost 3 bases and J 5 bases, leaving 10 bases between the germline ends. This CDR3 is built from 13 residues. As DNA, the CDR3 is TGTGCCAGCAGCTTGGGGGGCGGTGAGACCCAGTACTTC. Translating it yields CASSLGGGETQYF. The complete variable domain, with remaining parts taken from reference TRBV13 and TRBJ2-5, reads AAGVIQSPRHLIKEKRETATLKCYPIPRHDTVYWYQQGPGQDPQFLISFYEKMQSDKGSIPDRFSAQQFSDYHSELNMSSLELGDSALYFCASSLGGGETQYFGPGTRLLVL.

The rearrangement uses TRBV6-1 and TRBJ1-2, with 7 positions matching TRBD1. From germline, CDR1 is MNHNS and CDR2 SASEGT. The CDR3 consists of 14 residues. V gave up 2 bases and J gave up 4 bases; unmatched junction bases: 4. The CDR3 DNA reads as TGTGCCAGCAGTGAATCAGGGGGTCTCTATGGCTACACCTTC. The encoded protein is CASSESGGLYGYTF.

V gene TRBV19 combines with J gene TRBJ2-1; TRBD2 matches at 10 bases. The germline V gene encodes CDR1 LNHDA and CDR2 SQIVND (reference sequence). With 4 bases clipped from V and 7 bases from J, the junction kept 7 bases outside the gene matches. The CDR3 consists of 15 residues. The CDR3 DNA is TGTGCCAGTAGTAAAGCGGGAGGGCCTCGGAATGAGCAGTTCTTC. It encodes CASSKAGGPRNEQFF.

The chain carries TRBV5-1 and TRBJ2-7; D possibly corresponds to TRBD2 (5 bases). V was shortened by 0 bases and J by 5 bases, with 12 bases between the two germline ends. The CDR3 extends over 14 amino acids. CDR1 is SGHRS and CDR2 is YFSETQ in the germline V gene. This CDR3 is CASSLAASRDEQYF. The CDR3 DNA reads as TGCGCCAGCAGCTTGGCAGCTAGCCGCGACGAGCAGTACTTC. The full variable domain, in which reference TRBV5-1 and TRBJ2-7 provide the parts outside the CDR3, is KAGVTQTPRYLIKTRGQQVTLSCSPISGHRSVSWYQQTPGQGLQFLFEYFSETQRNKGNFPGRFSGRQFSNSRSEMNVSTLELGDSALYLCASSLAASRDEQYFGPGTRLTVT.

The chain is built from TRBV5-6 and TRBJ2-3, with 11 bases matching TRBD2. Per germline, CDR1 SGHDT and CDR2 YYEEEE. The CDR3 loop spans 16 amino acids. Trimming took 2 bases from V and 2 from J; bases not matched to a gene: 4. In DNA, the CDR3 is TGTGCCAGCAGCTTTTCGGGACTAGCGGACACAGATACGCAGTATTTT. Its translation is CASSFSGLADTDTQYF.

V usage is TRBV5-1 and J usage is TRBJ1-1; D remains ambiguous. This CDR3 region has 13 residues. The germline V and J ends were trimmed by 2 bases and 1 base, with 6 bases remaining between them. Germline CDR1 and CDR2: SGHRS and YFSETQ. The CDR3 reads CASSFSENTEAFF. The DNA for the CDR3 is TGCGCCAGCAGCTTTTCGGAGAACACTGAAGCTTTCTTT.

J is TRBJ2-1 and V is TRBV18; D gene uncertain. Trimming stripped 4 bases from V and 9 bases from J, with 16 bases between. Germline V gene sequence: CDR1 KGHSH, CDR2 LQKENI. The CDR3 covers 14 residues. The CDR3 here is CASSQGNSEVEQFF. CDR3 sequence (DNA): TGTGCCAGCTCACAAGGTAACAGCGAGGTTGAGCAGTTCTTC.

The J gene is TRBJ1-1, the V gene TRBV18; TRBD1 matches at 7 bases. This CDR3 is 14 amino acids long. Germline CDR1 KGHSH, CDR2 LQKENI. V trimming: 6 bases; J trimming: 3 bases; junction bases outside the gene matches: 7. The CDR3 loop reads CASSHDRADTEAFF. Written as DNA, the CDR3 is TGTGCCAGCTCCCACGACAGGGCGGACACTGAAGCTTTCTTT.

This clone was counted ten times or more. The chain links TRBV27 to TRBJ1-1, with D possibly being TRBD1 (6 bases). The CDR3 covers 14 residues. With 0 bases removed from V and 8 bases from J, the gap between germline ends came to 13 bases. The germline V gene encodes CDR1 MNHEY and CDR2 SMNVEV (reference sequence). CDR3 amino acids: CASSLSGATGEAFF. The CDR3 coding sequence is TGTGCCAGCAGTTTATCGGGGGCAACCGGGGAAGCTTTCTTT.

The J gene is TRBJ1-2, the V gene TRBV2; 9 bases map to TRBD1. V lost 8 bases, J lost 0 bases, and 10 bases stayed unmatched. Germline CDR1 SNHLY, CDR2 FYNNEI. The CDR3 length is 16 residues. This CDR3 reads CASGLGQGSANYGYTF. The CDR3 nucleotides read TGTGCCAGCGGTCTCGGACAGGGGAGCGCTAACTATGGCTACACCTTC. Looking up the rest from reference TRBV2 and TRBJ1-2 gives the full variable domain: EPEVTQTPSHQVTQMGQEVILRCVPISNHLYFYWYRQILGQKVEFLVSFYNNEISEKSEIFDDQFSVERPDGSNFTLKIRSTKLEDSAMYFCASGLGQGSANYGYTFGSGTRLTVV.

The chain links TRBV19 to TRBJ2-5, with 7 bases that match TRBD2. The J segment lost 4 bases and the V segment lost 5 bases, leaving 13 bases of the junction unmatched. This CDR3 is 16 amino acids long. The germline V gene encodes CDR1 LNHDA and CDR2 SQIVND (reference sequence). In nucleotides, the CDR3 is TGTGCCAGTAGTCCTTACTCAGGGAGGGCGAGAGAGACCCAGTACTTC. Translation gives CASSPYSGRARETQYF.

This sequence joins TRBV19 and TRBJ2-1, with D perhaps matching TRBD2 (5 bases). Germline CDR1 reads LNHDA; CDR2 reads SQIVND (reference sequence). V was pared by 9 bases and J by 7 bases, with 22 bases between. CDR3 length: 15 amino acids. The CDR3 DNA reads as TGTGCCAGCGGGGAATTGGCAGGCCCTAAGAATGAGCAGTTCTTC. As protein: CASGELAGPKNEQFF.